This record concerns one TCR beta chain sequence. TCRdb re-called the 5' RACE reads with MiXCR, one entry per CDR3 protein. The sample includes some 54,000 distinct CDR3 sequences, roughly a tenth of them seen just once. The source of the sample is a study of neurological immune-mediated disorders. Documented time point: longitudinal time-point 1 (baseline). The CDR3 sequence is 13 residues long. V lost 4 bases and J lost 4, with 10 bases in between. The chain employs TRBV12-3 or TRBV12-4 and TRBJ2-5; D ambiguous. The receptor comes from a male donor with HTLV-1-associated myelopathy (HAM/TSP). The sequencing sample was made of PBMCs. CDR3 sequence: CASSYARLETQYF. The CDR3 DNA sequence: TGTGCCAGCAGTTACGCCCGGTTAGAGACCCAGTACTTC.